These T cell receptor beta chains were read from a single sample in a study of T cell changes during pregnancy in multiple sclerosis. Data came from immunoSEQ multiplex PCR; TCRdb stores just in-frame clones and leaves some out. This repertoire shows 20,000 to 30,000 clones, approximately 90% found once; its top ten account for 0.74%. The sequenced sample was CD4+ T cells from peripheral blood mononuclear cells, obtained in the first trimester of pregnancy. These receptors were taken from a female donor in good health, enrolled as a control in a pregnancy study. Each CDR3 is given with its conserved first and last residue. A D gene is named only where the DNA matches it firmly. Clone size, where shown, is once, few, many, or a class for clones that have expanded.

>TRBD1|.|TRBV5-1|TRBJ2-7
TGCGCCAGCAGCCCCCTACAGGGGGTTCTGGGCGAGCAGTACTTC
CASSPLQGVLGEQYF
>.|.|TRBV6-6|TRBJ2-3
TGTGCCAGCAGTCCTCTCCCAGATACGCAGTATTTT
CASSPLPDTQYF
>TRBD1|once|TRBV7-2|TRBJ1-1
TGTGCCAGCAGCTTACAGGGGGGCACTGAAGCTTTCTTT
CASSLQGGTEAFF
>TRBD1|.|TRBV11-3|TRBJ2-2
TGTGCCAGCAGCCCCGGGACAGGGGAACCCGGGGAGCTGTTTTTT
CASSPGTGEPGELFF
>TRBD1|.|TRBV18|TRBJ2-7
TGTGCCAGCTCACCTAACAGGGGTATCTACGAGCAGTACTTC
CASSPNRGIYEQYF
>TRBD1|.|TRBV2|TRBJ2-2
TGTGCCAGCATGGGGGGACAGGTCGTTCCCGGGGAGCTGTTTTTT
CASMGGQVVPGELFF
>TRBD1|.|TRBV5-4|TRBJ2-7
TGTGCCAGCAGCGGGCAAACAGGGGCCGAGCAGTACTTC
CASSGQTGAEQYF
>.|.|TRBV28|TRBJ2-7
TGTGCCAGCATGACCCCACAGGCCTCCTACGAGCAGTACTTC
CASMTPQASYEQYF
>.|.|TRBV28|TRBJ1-2
TGTGCCAGCAGTGAGGGCGCAGGGGCCCTCTACACCTTC
CASSEGAGALYTF
>TRBD2|.|TRBV28|TRBJ2-3
TGTGCCAGCCGGACTAGCGGGATAGAGCACCTCGCAGATACGCAGTATTTT
CASRTSGIEHLADTQYF
>TRBD1|once|TRBV6-6|TRBJ1-2
TGTGCCAGCAGGGGAAGCGGACAGGGCTATGGCTACACCTTC
CASRGSGQGYGYTF
>TRBD1|.|TRBV5-1|TRBJ1-2
TGCGCCAGCAGCTTGTCGACAGGACAGGCCTCTAGGGGCTACACCTTC
CASSLSTGQASRGYTF
>.|.|TRBV5-8|TRBJ1-2
TGTGCCAGCAGCAAGGTTCTGAGGGGGTTCAGTGGCTACACCTTC
CASSKVLRGFSGYTF
>TRBD1|.|TRBV6-5|TRBJ2-2
TGTGCCAGCAGTTCAAGACAGGGGGCTTGGACCGGGGAGCTGTTTTTT
CASSSRQGAWTGELFF
>TRBD1|.|TRBV5-1|TRBJ2-7
TGCGCCAGCAGCCCGGGACAGGGGGCTATCTCCTACGAGCAGTACTTC
CASSPGQGAISYEQYF
>.|.|TRBV27|TRBJ2-6
TGTGCCAGCAGTTTCGAGGGCCCTTTTGGGGCCAACGTCCTGACTTTC
CASSFEGPFGANVLTF
>.|once|TRBV15|TRBJ1-5
TGTGCCACCAGCAGCAGACAGACGGGCCAGCCCCAGCATTTT
CATSSRQTGQPQHF
>TRBD1|few|TRBV29-1|TRBJ1-5
TGCAGCGTAATGGACAGGGGGGATCAGCCCCAGCATTTT
CSVMDRGDQPQHF
>.|.|TRBV28|TRBJ1-2
TGTGCCAGCGGCGGGATTGGAGGCTACACCTTC
CASGGIGGYTF
>TRBD1|.|TRBV9|TRBJ2-1
TGTGCCAGCAGCGTAGGAGGACAGGGGCGGCATGAGCAGTTCTTC
CASSVGGQGRHEQFF
>TRBD1|few|TRBV28|TRBJ1-1
TGTGCCAGCAGTTCTGGACAGGGAACTGAAGCTTTCTTT
CASSSGQGTEAFF
>TRBD1|.|TRBV18|TRBJ2-5
TGTGCCAGCTCAACCCCCGGAACAGGGGTTTCGGAGACCCAGTACTTC
CASSTPGTGVSETQYF
>TRBD2|once|TRBV7-2|TRBJ2-3
TGTGCCAGCAGCTTAAGTCTAGCGGGACCCTTAAGCACAGATACGCAGTATTTT
CASSLSLAGPLSTDTQYF
>.|.|TRBV6-4|TRBJ1-5
TGTGCCAGCAGTCTCGCGAGCAATCAGCCCCAGCATTTT
CASSLASNQPQHF
>.|.|TRBV27|TRBJ1-5
TGTGCCAGCAGCTCTAATTCATGGGGAGTTGGTATCCATCAGCCCCAGCATTTT
CASSSNSWGVGIHQPQHF
>.|.|TRBV5-1|TRBJ2-3
TGCGCCAGCAGCTTCTCAAAAACTAGCAGGAGCACAGATACGCAGTATTTT
CASSFSKTSRSTDTQYF
>.|.|TRBV19|TRBJ1-2
TGTGCCAGTAGTCTCAGGGGTCAGAACTATGGCTACACCTTC
CASSLRGQNYGYTF
>.|.|TRBV29-1|TRBJ1-1
TGCAGCGTTGCAGATATAGAAGCTTTCTTT
CSVADIEAFF
>.|once|TRBV27|TRBJ2-3
TGTGCCAGCAGTTCTGCAGATACGCAGTATTTT
CASSSADTQYF
>TRBD2|once|TRBV5-6|TRBJ2-2
TGTGCCAGCAGCGGGAGGGTCGGGACTAGCTCTTCCGGGGAGCTGTTTTTT
CASSGRVGTSSSGELFF
>.|.|TRBV7-9|TRBJ2-1
TGTGCCAGCAGCTTAAGCGGTGATGAGCAGTTCTTC
CASSLSGDEQFF
>TRBD1|.|TRBV10-3|TRBJ1-2
TGTGCCATCAGTGAGGGAAGACATTGGAAGGGGCAGGGGGCTATTAACTATGGCTACACCTTC
CAISEGRHWKGQGAINYGYTF
>.|.|TRBV19|TRBJ1-2
TGTGCCAGTAGTCTCGGCAGGGTGGTAGACTATGGCTACACCTTC
CASSLGRVVDYGYTF
>TRBD1|.|TRBV4-1|TRBJ1-1
TGCGCCAGCAGCCCCGGGACAGCTGTCAGTAGGAACACTGAAGCTTTCTTT
CASSPGTAVSRNTEAFF
>.|.|TRBV14|TRBJ2-3
TGTGCCAGCAGCCAAGAAATAGGACAGAGCACGCAGTATTTT
CASSQEIGQSTQYF
>.|.|TRBV7-8|TRBJ2-2
TGTGCCAGCAGCTTATCGCGGTTGGTCGGGGAGCTGTTTTTT
CASSLSRLVGELFF
>TRBD2|.|TRBV15|TRBJ2-3
TGTGCCACCAGCAGAGATATTTTTGCCCTAGCGGGACCTTCTAGCACAGATACGCAGTATTTT
CATSRDIFALAGPSSTDTQYF
>.|.|TRBV7-6|TRBJ2-7
TGTGCCAGCAGCTTAGCGCCGGGATTGGGCGAGCAGTACTTC
CASSLAPGLGEQYF
>TRBD1|.|TRBV5-1|TRBJ2-7
TGCGCCAGCAGCTTGGTTCGGGGGACAGGGGGCGACGAGCAGTACTTC
CASSLVRGTGGDEQYF
>TRBD1|few|TRBV7-2|TRBJ2-5
TGTGCCAGCCACCGAATGACAGGGGATGAGACCCAGTACTTC
CASHRMTGDETQYF